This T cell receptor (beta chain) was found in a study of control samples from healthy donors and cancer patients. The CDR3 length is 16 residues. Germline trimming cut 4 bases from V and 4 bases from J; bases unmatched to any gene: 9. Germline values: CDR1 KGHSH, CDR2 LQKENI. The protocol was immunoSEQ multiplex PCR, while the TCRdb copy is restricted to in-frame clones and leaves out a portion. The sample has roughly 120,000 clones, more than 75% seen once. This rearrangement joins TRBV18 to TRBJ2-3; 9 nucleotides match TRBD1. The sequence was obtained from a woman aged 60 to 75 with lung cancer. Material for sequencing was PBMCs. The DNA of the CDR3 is TGTGCCAGCTCACTACAGGGGGCGCGAGGCGCAGATACGCAGTATTTT. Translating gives CASSLQGARGADTQYF.